The present T cell receptor beta chain was sequenced within a study of T cell clonality in common variable immunodeficiency. Sequencing input was equivalent genomic DNA from CVID and controls. Clones were read by immunoSEQ multiplex PCR, and TCRdb kept only the in-frame ones, dropping some. This set yields tens of thousands of clones and no singletons; the top ten hold about 1.8%. The CDR3 contains 14 residues. Germline V lookup: CDR1 SGHRS, CDR2 YFSETQ. This clone was observed many times. Antigen unknown. The read terminates 3 residues ahead of where the CDR3 ends, so the germline J gene completes it. Other DNA sequences within the sample encode an identical CDR3. Study-level points and caveats: In common variable immunodeficiency, TCR beta chains reportedly carried fewer deletions and N-nucleotide insertions. Compared with healthy controls, CVID subjects showed increased TCRbeta clonality, mostly in about a third. Fewer TCRbeta clones were shared among CVID subjects than controls.

Sequenced input: peripheral blood mononuclear cells. This receptor was identified in a person between 18 and 75 years old in good health. This chain joins TRBV5-1 and TRBJ1-2; a possible D gene is TRBD1 (6 bases). The CDR3 sequence is CASSLEQGLRGYTF. Incomplete CDR3 DNA: TGCGCCAGCAGCTTGGAACAGGGCTTGCGGGGC.